This entry lists 20 T cell receptor beta chains sequenced from one sample in a study of radiation and T cells in renal cell carcinoma. The time point was: blood 4 weeks post-SBRT, at nephrectomy. Treatment denoted: 15 Gy SBRT to primary tumor, nephrectomy 4 weeks later. Measured with immunoSEQ multiplex PCR; TCRdb has only the in-frame clones, and not every one. Of roughly 90,000 clones listed, approximately 80% were seen once; the top ten hold approximately 9.6%. The starting material was blood, obtained from a patient whose treatment included radiotherapy and nephrectomy. The receptors stem from a man aged 45-65 years with renal cell carcinoma.

The CDR3 DNA reads TGTGCCAGCAGCTTGGGTGGCGGCTACACCTTC. Amino acid sequence: CASSLGGGYTF. The chain uses TRBV11-2 and TRBJ1-2; D call uncertain. Trimming stripped 3 bases from V and 8 bases from J, with 7 bases between. CDR1 SGHAT and CDR2 FQNNGV come from the germline V gene. There are 11 residues in the CDR3.

This clone was counted once. This chain joins TRBV6-6 and TRBJ2-2; D is unclear. V lost 6 bases, J lost 0 bases, and 11 bases lay in between. Looked up from germline, CDR1 is MNHNY and CDR2 is SVGAGI (reference sequence). The CDR3 has 15 residues. CDR3 coding DNA: TGTGCCAGCAGCGACACGCCCGCGAACACCGGGGAGCTGTTTTTT. Its protein is CASSDTPANTGELFF.

The chain joins TRBV6-5 to TRBJ2-2, with D unresolved. Germline values: CDR1 MNHEY, CDR2 SVGAGI. This CDR3 has 13 residues. V lost 2 bases to trimming and J lost 3 bases, with 4 bases between them. The CDR3 DNA reads TGTGCCAGCAGTTACCGGGACACCGGGGAGCTGTTTTTT. Its protein product is CASSYRDTGELFF.

This chain joins TRBV2 and TRBJ2-5, with unresolved D. The CDR3 sequence is 11 residues long. Germline assignment: CDR1 SNHLY and CDR2 FYNNEI. V was cut by 7 bases and J by 7 bases, with 10 bases left in between. CDR3 bases: TGTGCCAGCAAGGCCCATGGGACCCAGTACTTC. This sequence encodes CASKAHGTQYF.

This chain uses TRBV19 with TRBJ1-1; 8 nucleotides align to TRBD1. This CDR3 spans 17 amino acids. Per germline, CDR1 LNHDA and CDR2 SQIVND (reference sequence). J lost 5 bases, V lost 8 bases, and 19 bases had no gene match. CDR3 sequence (DNA): TGTGCCAGTGAACCGAACCCTCGGACAGGGAGGGGGACTGAAGCTTTCTTT. It yields the protein CASEPNPRTGRGTEAFF.

The chain carries TRBV4-3 and TRBJ2-1, with D unclear. This CDR3 contains 16 residues. Germline V CDR1 and CDR2: LGHNA, YSLEER. Trimming stripped 4 bases from V and 7 bases from J, with 20 bases between. CDR3 in amino acids: CASSRTYWGTANEQFF. CDR3 nucleotide sequence: TGCGCCAGCAGCCGAACCTATTGGGGTACGGCTAATGAGCAGTTCTTC.

V and J are TRBV27 and TRBJ2-5; D uncertain. Deletions cut 5 bases from V and 3 bases from J, with 10 bases between. This CDR3 is 13 amino acids long. In germline, CDR1 is MNHEY, CDR2 SMNVEV (reference sequence). The CDR3 DNA reads as TGTGCCAGCAGTCTCGGTTGGGAAGAGACCCAGTACTTC. Protein product: CASSLGWEETQYF.

The V gene is TRBV6-5, the J gene TRBJ2-3, with a possible D match to TRBD1 (6 bases). CDR1 and CDR2 (germline): MNHEY, SVGAGI. Trimming left V 6 bases short and J 6 bases short, with 7 bases between. This CDR3 comprises 11 residues. The CDR3 sequence: CASSQGDTQYF. The CDR3 DNA is TGTGCCAGCAGCCAGGGGGATACGCAGTATTTT.

The chain links TRBV6-6 to TRBJ2-3, with a tentative D call TRBD2 (6 bases). The CDR3 spans 14 residues. Germline-derived CDR1 and CDR2 are MNHNY and SVGAGI (reference sequence). Trimming shortened V by 2 bases and J by 3 bases, and 9 bases separated the two germline ends. CDR3 coding DNA: TGTGCCAGCAGTTACGGTGCGGGGACAGATACGCAGTATTTT. Translated, it gives CASSYGAGTDTQYF.

This chain connects TRBV28 to TRBJ2-7; TRBD1 matches 12 bases. J gave up 6 bases and V 5 bases, and 5 bases lay outside the gene matches. This CDR3 contains 14 residues. Germline CDR1 is MDHEN and CDR2 is SYDVKM. The CDR3 is CASSPWDRGPEQYF. DNA of the CDR3: TGTGCCAGCAGTCCCTGGGACAGGGGGCCCGAGCAGTACTTC.

The chain recombines TRBV7-2 with TRBJ1-1; D is uncertain. This CDR3 spans 14 amino acids. Germline CDR1 and CDR2: SGHTA and FQGNSA. Trimming removed 1 base at V and 4 bases at J, with 10 bases between. CDR3 sequence reads: CASSLEAGSTEAFF. The CDR3 bases are TGTGCCAGCAGCTTAGAGGCGGGGTCCACTGAAGCTTTCTTT.

The chain links TRBV29-1 to TRBJ2-1; no firm D call. From germline, CDR1 is SQVTM and CDR2 ANQGSEA. Deletions cut 3 bases from V and 0 bases from J, with 6 bases between. The CDR3 has 13 amino acids. The CDR3 nucleotides read TGCAGCGTTGATGGGATCTCCTACAATGAGCAGTTCTTC. The encoded protein is CSVDGISYNEQFF.

V usage is TRBV30 and J usage is TRBJ2-5; 9 nucleotides align to TRBD2. The germline V gene has CDR1 GTSNPN and CDR2 SVGIG (reference sequence). There are 16 residues in the CDR3. The V and J ends lost 0 bases and 4 bases, in that order; junction bases with no gene match: 9. This chain's CDR3 is CAWSVWGSGSSETQYF. CDR3 in DNA: TGTGCCTGGAGTGTCTGGGGTAGCGGGAGCTCAGAGACCCAGTACTTC.

This clone was recorded once. J is TRBJ2-2 and V is TRBV7-8; TRBD2 agrees at 12 bases. There are 16 residues in the CDR3. Trimming removed 5 bases from V and 3 bases from J; junction bases left unmatched: 4. Germline V gives CDR1 SGHVS, CDR2 FQNEAQ. The CDR3, as DNA: TGTGCCAGCAGCGCCGGACTAGCGGGATACACCGGGGAGCTGTTTTTT. It specifies CASSAGLAGYTGELFF.

The genes are TRBV5-1 and TRBJ1-6; D not certain. This CDR3 is built from 14 residues. The germline gives CDR1 SGHRS, CDR2 YFSETQ. V lost 1 base and J lost 8, with 10 bases in between. The DNA for the CDR3 is TGCGCCAGCAGCTTGAGTCCAGGAGATTCACCCCTCCACTTT. It specifies CASSLSPGDSPLHF.

The rearrangement joins TRBV7-8 to TRBJ2-1; 7 positions match TRBD1. Per the germline V gene, CDR1 is SGHVS and CDR2 is FQNEAQ. J was trimmed by 1 base and V by 4 bases; bases with no gene match: 7. This CDR3 spans 16 amino acids. The DNA for the CDR3 is TGTGCCAGCAGCTCCAGACAGGGTCGGTCCTACAATGAGCAGTTCTTC. Its translation is CASSSRQGRSYNEQFF.

This chain connects TRBV6-5 to TRBJ1-4; D is unresolved. From germline, CDR1 is MNHEY and CDR2 SVGAGI. This CDR3 region has 14 residues. V lost 2 bases and J 8 bases, leaving 12 bases between the germline ends. The CDR3 spells CASSYGPGSEKLFF. CDR3 nucleotides: TGTGCCAGCAGTTACGGGCCGGGAAGCGAAAAACTGTTTTTT.

J is TRBJ2-2 and V is TRBV7-9, with D possibly TRBD1 on 6 matching bases. Trimming left V 2 bases short and J 4 bases short, with 11 bases between. Per germline, CDR1 SEHNR and CDR2 FQNEAQ (reference sequence). The CDR3 is 15 amino acids. The DNA of the CDR3 is TGTGCCAGCAGCTTATTTTGGGGGCCCACCGGGGAGCTGTTTTTT. Protein: CASSLFWGPTGELFF.

The chain couples TRBV2 to TRBJ1-2; no reliable D call. Germline V gene lookup returns CDR1 SNHLY and CDR2 FYNNEI. The CDR3 is made up of 12 amino acids. Trimming shortened V by 6 bases and J by 3 bases, and 8 bases separated the two germline ends. The CDR3 DNA reads as TGTGCCAGCAGGGACCTGGACTATGGCTACACCTTC. Encoded protein: CASRDLDYGYTF.

The V call is TRBV10-3, the J call TRBJ2-5; TRBD2 is a possible D gene (6 bases). The CDR3 extends over 12 amino acids. Per germline, CDR1 ENHRY and CDR2 SYGVKD. Trimming removed 8 bases at V and 4 bases at J, with 11 bases between. CDR3 in DNA: TGTGCCATCTCCGGGGGAGGAGAGACCCAGTACTTC. Its protein product is CAISGGGETQYF.